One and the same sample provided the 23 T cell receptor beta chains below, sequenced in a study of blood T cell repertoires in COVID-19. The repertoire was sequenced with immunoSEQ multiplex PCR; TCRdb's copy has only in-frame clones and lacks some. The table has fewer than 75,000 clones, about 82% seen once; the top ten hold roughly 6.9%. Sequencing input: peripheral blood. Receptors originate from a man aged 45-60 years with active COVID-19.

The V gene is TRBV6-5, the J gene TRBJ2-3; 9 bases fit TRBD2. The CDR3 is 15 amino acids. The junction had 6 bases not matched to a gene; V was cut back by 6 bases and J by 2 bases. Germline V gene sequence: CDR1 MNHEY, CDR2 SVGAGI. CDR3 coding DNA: TGTGCCAGCAGGGGGCGGGAGGGTCCCACAGATACGCAGTATTTT. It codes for CASRGREGPTDTQYF.

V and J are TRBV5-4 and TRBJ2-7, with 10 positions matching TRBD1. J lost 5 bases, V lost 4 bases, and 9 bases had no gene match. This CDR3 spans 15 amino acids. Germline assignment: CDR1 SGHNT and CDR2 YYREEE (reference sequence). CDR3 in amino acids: CASSHRDRGIDEQYF. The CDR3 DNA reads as TGTGCCAGCAGCCACCGGGACAGGGGCATTGACGAGCAGTACTTC.

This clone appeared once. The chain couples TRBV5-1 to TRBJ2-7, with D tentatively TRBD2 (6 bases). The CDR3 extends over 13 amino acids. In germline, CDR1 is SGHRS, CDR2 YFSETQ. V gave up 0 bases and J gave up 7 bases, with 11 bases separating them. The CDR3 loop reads CASSLEAGWEQYV. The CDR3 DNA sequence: TGCGCCAGCAGCTTGGAGGCGGGGTGGGAGCAGTACGTC.

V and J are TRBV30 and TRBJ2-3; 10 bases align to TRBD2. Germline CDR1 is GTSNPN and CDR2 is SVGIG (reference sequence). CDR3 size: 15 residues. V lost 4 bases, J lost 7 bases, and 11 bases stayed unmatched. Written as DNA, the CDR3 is TGTGCCTGGACGACCCTAGCGGGAGTGCGAAATACGCAGTATTTT. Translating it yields CAWTTLAGVRNTQYF.

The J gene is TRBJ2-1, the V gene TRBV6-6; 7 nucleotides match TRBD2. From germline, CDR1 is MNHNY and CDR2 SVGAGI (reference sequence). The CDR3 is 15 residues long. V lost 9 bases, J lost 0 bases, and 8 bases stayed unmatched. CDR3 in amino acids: CASTLAVSSYNEQFF. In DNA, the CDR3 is TGTGCCAGTACCCTAGCGGTGAGCTCCTACAATGAGCAGTTCTTC.

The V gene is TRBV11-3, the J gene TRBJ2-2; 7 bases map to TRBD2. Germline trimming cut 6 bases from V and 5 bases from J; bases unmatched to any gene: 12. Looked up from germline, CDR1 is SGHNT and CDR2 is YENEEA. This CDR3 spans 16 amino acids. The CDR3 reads CASRPGGGSRTGELFF. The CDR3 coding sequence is TGTGCCAGCAGGCCAGGTGGCGGGAGTAGGACCGGGGAGCTGTTTTTT.

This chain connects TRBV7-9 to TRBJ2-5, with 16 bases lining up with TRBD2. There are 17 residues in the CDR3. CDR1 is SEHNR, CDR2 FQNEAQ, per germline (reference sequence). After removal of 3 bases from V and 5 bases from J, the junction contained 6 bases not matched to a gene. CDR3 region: CASSFGTSGGAGETQYF. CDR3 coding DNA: TGTGCCAGCAGCTTTGGGACTAGCGGGGGGGCCGGGGAGACCCAGTACTTC.

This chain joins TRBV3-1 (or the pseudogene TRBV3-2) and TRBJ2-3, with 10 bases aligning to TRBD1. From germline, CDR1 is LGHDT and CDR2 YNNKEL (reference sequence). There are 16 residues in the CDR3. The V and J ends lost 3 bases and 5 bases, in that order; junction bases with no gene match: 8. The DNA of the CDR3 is TGTGCCAGCAGCCAGAGGACAGGGGGAACGGTAGATACGCAGTATTTT. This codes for CASSQRTGGTVDTQYF.

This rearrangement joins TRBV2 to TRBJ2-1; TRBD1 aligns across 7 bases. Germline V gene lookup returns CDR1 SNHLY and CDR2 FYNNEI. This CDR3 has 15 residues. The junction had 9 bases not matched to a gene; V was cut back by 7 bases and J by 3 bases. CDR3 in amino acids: CASNPGQRYYNEQFF. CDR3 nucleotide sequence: TGTGCCAGCAACCCGGGACAGCGATACTACAATGAGCAGTTCTTC.

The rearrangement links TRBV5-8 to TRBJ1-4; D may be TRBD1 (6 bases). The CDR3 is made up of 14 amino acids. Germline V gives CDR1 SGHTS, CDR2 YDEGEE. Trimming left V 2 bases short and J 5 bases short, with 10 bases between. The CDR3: CASSFGQPNEKLFF. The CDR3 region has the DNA TGTGCCAGCAGCTTCGGACAGCCAAATGAAAAACTGTTTTTT. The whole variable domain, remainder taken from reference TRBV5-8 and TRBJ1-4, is EAGVTQSPTHLIKTRGQQATLRCSPISGHTSVYWYQQALGLGLQFLLWYDEGEERNRGNFPPRFSGRQFPNYSSELNVNALELEDSALYLCASSFGQPNEKLFFGSGTQLSVL.

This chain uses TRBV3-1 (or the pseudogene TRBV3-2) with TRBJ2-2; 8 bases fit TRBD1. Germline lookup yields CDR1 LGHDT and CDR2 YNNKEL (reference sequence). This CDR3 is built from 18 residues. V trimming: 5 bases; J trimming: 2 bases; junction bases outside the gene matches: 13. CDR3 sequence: CASSLSIDRGGNTGELFF. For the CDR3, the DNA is TGTGCCAGCAGCTTATCCATTGACAGGGGTGGCAACACCGGGGAGCTGTTTTTT.

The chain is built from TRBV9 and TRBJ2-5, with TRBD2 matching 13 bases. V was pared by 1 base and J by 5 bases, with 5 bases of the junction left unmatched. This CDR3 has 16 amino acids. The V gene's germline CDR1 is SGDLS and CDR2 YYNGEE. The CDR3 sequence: CASSVTSGGAWETQYF. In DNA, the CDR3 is TGTGCCAGCAGCGTAACTAGCGGGGGGGCTTGGGAGACCCAGTACTTC.

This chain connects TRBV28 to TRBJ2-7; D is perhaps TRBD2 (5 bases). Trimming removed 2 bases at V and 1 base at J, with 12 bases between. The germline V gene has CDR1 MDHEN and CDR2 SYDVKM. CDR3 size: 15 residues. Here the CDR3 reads CASSLTGKSSYEQYF. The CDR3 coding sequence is TGTGCCAGCAGTTTAACGGGGAAATCTTCCTACGAGCAGTACTTC.

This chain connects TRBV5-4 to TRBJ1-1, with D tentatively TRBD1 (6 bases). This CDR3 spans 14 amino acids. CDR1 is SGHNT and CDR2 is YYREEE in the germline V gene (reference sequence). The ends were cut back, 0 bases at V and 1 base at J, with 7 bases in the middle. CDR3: CASSLEGGNTEAFF. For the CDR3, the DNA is TGTGCCAGCAGCTTGGAAGGGGGGAACACTGAAGCTTTCTTT.

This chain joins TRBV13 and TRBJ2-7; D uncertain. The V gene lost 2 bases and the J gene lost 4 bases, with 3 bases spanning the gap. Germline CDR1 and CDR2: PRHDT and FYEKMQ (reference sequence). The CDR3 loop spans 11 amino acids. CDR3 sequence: CASSLRYEQYF. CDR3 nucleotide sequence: TGTGCCAGCAGCTTACGGTACGAGCAGTACTTC.

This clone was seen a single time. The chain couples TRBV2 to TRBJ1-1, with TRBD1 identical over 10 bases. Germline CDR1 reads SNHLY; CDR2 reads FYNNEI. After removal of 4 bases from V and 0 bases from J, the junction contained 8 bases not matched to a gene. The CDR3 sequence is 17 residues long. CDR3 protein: CASSARDRGKVNTEAFF. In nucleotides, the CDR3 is TGTGCCAGCAGTGCCCGGGACAGGGGTAAGGTGAACACTGAAGCTTTCTTT.

The CDR3: CSVGGLAGDIQYF. DNA for the CDR3: TGCAGCGTTGGGGGACTAGCGGGAGACATTCAGTACTTC. This chain links TRBV29-1 with TRBJ2-4; 14 bases align to TRBD2. This CDR3 has 13 residues. With V trimmed by 4 bases and J by 8 bases, 1 base remained unmatched. CDR1 and CDR2 (germline): SQVTM, ANQGSEA.

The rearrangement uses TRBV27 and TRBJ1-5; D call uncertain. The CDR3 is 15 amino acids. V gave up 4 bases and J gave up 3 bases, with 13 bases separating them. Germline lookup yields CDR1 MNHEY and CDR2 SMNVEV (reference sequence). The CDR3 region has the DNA TGTGCCAGCAGTTCCCTGGGTGCGGCCAATCAGCCCCAGCATTTT. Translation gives CASSSLGAANQPQHF.

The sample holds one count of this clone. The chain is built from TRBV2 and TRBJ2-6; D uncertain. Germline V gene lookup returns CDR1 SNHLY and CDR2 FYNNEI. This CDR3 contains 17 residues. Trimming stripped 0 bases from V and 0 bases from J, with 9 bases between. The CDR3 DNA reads TGTGCCAGCAGTGAAGCGCTTCTAATCTCTGGGGCCAACGTCCTGACTTTC. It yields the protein CASSEALLISGANVLTF.

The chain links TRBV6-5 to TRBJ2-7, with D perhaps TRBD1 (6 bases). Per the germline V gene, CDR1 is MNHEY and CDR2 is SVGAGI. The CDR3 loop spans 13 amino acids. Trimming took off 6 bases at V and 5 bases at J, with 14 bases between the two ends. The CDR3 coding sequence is TGTGCCAGCAGACGCACCACAGGGAACGAGCAGTACTTC. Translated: CASRRTTGNEQYF.

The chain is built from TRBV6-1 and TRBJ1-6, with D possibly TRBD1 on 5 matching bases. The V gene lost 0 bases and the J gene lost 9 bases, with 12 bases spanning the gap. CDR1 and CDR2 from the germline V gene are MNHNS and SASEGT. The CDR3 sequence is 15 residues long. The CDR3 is CASSEAGGLGSPLHF. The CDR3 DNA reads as TGTGCCAGCAGTGAAGCGGGGGGTCTGGGTTCACCCCTCCACTTT.

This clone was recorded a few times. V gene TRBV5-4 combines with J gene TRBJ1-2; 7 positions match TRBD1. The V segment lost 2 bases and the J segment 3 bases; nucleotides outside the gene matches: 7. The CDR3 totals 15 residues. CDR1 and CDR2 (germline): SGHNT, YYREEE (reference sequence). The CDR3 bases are TGTGCCAGCAGCTTCAAGACAGGGAGTCACTATGGCTACACCTTC. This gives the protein CASSFKTGSHYGYTF.

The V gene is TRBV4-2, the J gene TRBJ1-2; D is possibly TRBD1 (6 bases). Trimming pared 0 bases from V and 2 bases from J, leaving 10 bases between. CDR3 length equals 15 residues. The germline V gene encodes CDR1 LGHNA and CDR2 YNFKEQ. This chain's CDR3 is CASSQDRTGNYGYTF. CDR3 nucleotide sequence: TGTGCCAGCAGCCAAGATCGTACAGGGAACTATGGCTACACCTTC.